The entry below describes one T cell receptor (beta chain). This record belongs to a study of T-cell reconstitution after alpha-beta-depleted transplantation in children. This CDR3 region has 14 residues. Trimming removed 2 bases from V and 0 bases from J, with 7 bases in between. CDR1 is KGHSY and CDR2 is FQNENV in the germline V gene. Preparation of the TCRbeta library involved a method that used unique molecular identifiers. TCRdb re-analysed the PCR reads in MiXCR, keeping a single row per CDR3 protein. The sample includes approximately 510,000 distinct CDR3 sequences, 15% to 20% of them seen just once.

This sample comprised PBMCs from the stem cell graft donor, obtained from the stem cell graft. This TCR was sampled from a human donor who donated a stem cell graft to a child with acute lymphoblastic leukemia. The chain couples TRBV16 to TRBJ1-2; D is ambiguous. The CDR3: CASSQIDTNYGYTF. Written as DNA, the CDR3 is TGTGCCAGCAGCCAAATCGACACTAACTATGGCTACACCTTC.